The TCR beta chain under discussion was sequenced for a study of control samples from healthy donors and cancer patients. CDR3 size: 17 residues. V was shortened by 3 bases and J by 0 bases, with 14 bases between the two germline ends. The V gene's germline CDR1 is LNHNV and CDR2 YYDKDF (reference sequence). Repertoires were generated with immunoSEQ multiplex PCR, while TCRdb's copy carries only in-frame clones and drops some. The sample carries roughly 160,000 clones, over 95% recorded once. The sample was blood. The chain carries TRBV15 and TRBJ2-2; D may be TRBD1 or TRBD2 (5 bases each). The source is a woman in her twenties or thirties in good health. The CDR3 loop reads CATSRRWGFPNTGELFF. The CDR3 DNA is TGTGCCACCAGCAGGCGTTGGGGGTTCCCGAACACCGGGGAGCTGTTTTTT.